This TCR beta chain appears in the sequencing data of a study of OX40 agonist ivuxolimab in advanced cancers. The overall study: Patients assigned to dose escalation were diagnosed with hepatocellular carcinoma, melanoma, renal cell or head and neck cancer. The eligibility criteria allowed prior anti-PD-1, anti-PD-L1 or anti-CTLA-4 therapy, and about 40% had some.

Trimming stripped 3 bases from V and 3 bases from J, with 3 bases between. CDR3 length: 11 amino acids. The germline V gene has CDR1 ENHRY and CDR2 SYGVKD. Produced via immunoSEQ multiplex PCR; TCRdb's table is partial and in-frame only. The profile shows 130,000 or so clones, roughly 91% of them singletons. Study results and caveats: The study found that CD8+ T cells averaged more expanded clones than CD4+.

Patients had blood sampled at baseline and again on cycle 4 day 1 and cycle 7 day 1. In the case of this clone: Its matching antigen is unknown.

This sequence was found in an adult with an advanced solid tumor such as melanoma, head and neck, liver or kidney cancer. The sequenced sample was CD4+ or CD8+ T cells sorted from blood, obtained in a trial of the OX40 agonist ivuxolimab. This chain uses TRBV10-3 with TRBJ2-7, with unresolved D. DNA of the CDR3: TGTGCCATCAGTGACGACTACGAGCAGTACTTC. Its translation: CAISDDYEQYF.